This T cell receptor (beta chain) was recovered during a study of patients and donors after allogeneic stem cell transplantation. TCRdb re-called the RT-PCR reads through MiXCR, storing one row per CDR3 protein. The sample lists 200,000 to 250,000 distinct CDR3 sequences; around 41% were seen once. The TCR was taken from a human donor who was either an allogeneic HSCT recipient or a stem cell or donor lymphocyte infusion donor (not recorded which). It is not recorded whose cells these are; they may come from a transplant donor. Material for sequencing was blood, either unsorted or a sorted T cell fraction (not recorded which).

Written as DNA, the CDR3 is TGTGCCAGCAGCTCAGGACTAGCAGAGCAGTATTTT. It is translated as CASSSGLAEQYF. This chain connects TRBV7-6 to TRBJ2-3; 8 nucleotides agree with TRBD2. After removal of 4 bases from V and 11 bases from J, the junction contained 5 bases not matched to a gene. The CDR3 runs 12 residues. Germline CDR1 and CDR2: SGHVS and FNYEAQ.